This record concerns one T cell receptor beta chain sequence. Its antigen is as yet unknown. The data derive from a study of vaccination and CD4 T cells after COVID-19. Study-wide context: Cells were stimulated with overlapping spike peptides from SARS-CoV-2, HCoV-NL63, HCoV-OC43 and HCoV-229E. Controls used CEFX viral epitopes (positive), HIV-1 Nef peptides (negative), or no peptide.

Indicated treatment: roughly 11-day PBMC culture with coronavirus spike peptide pools or control peptides (ViraFEST assay). CDR3 length equals 17 residues. Germline-derived CDR1 and CDR2 are MDHEN and SYDVKM. Trimming took 0 bases from V and 7 from J; bases not matched to a gene: 9. Sequenced with the Oncomine TCR Beta short-read assay was DNA taken from cultured CD4+ T cells. TCRdb used MiXCR to reprocess the PCR reads, holding one entry per CDR3 protein. The table shows about 9,700 distinct CDR3 sequences, with 40% to 60% occurring only once. Sequenced input: CD4+ T cells from blood, cultured in vitro. The TCR was taken from a human donor who had recovered from COVID-19. The chain combines TRBV28 with TRBJ2-7; 13 bases match TRBD2. Here the CDR3 DNA reads TGTGCCAGCAGTTTATGGGAACTAGCGGGAGGGCCTGGAGAGCAGTACTTC. Its translation: CASSLWELAGGPGEQYF.